This is a list of T cell receptor beta chains from one sample in a study of T-cell memory formation after mild COVID-19. TCRdb itself ran the 5' RACE reads through MiXCR, one entry per CDR3 protein. The sample shows approximately 250,000 distinct CDR3 sequences, about 16% of them seen only once. The sample comprised PBMCs or a T cell subset sorted from them (not recorded which). The receptors were gathered from a man aged 18 to 30 who had mild COVID-19 (a few samples of this study predate the infection). Cell type and time point are not known. Both conserved end residues are part of each CDR3. Fields, in order: clone size, D gene, CDR3 length, J gene, V gene, CDR3 protein, CDR3 DNA. The D gene is left open where the match is weak. A row's size may be missing; if present it is once, few, many or a size class.

.,.,14,TRBJ2-3,TRBV7-2,CASSLWWGFDTQYF,TGTGCCAGCAGCTTATGGTGGGGGTTTGATACGCAGTATTTT
few,TRBD1,13,TRBJ2-7,TRBV5-1,CASIGDSSYEQYF,TGCGCCAGCATTGGGGACAGCTCCTACGAGCAGTACTTC
.,.,13,TRBJ2-7,TRBV29-1,CSVTRDGAYEQYF,TGCAGCGTTACTCGGGACGGAGCCTACGAGCAGTACTTC
few,.,16,TRBJ2-1,TRBV7-8,CASRARQGTHPLEQFF,TGTGCCAGCAGAGCCCGCCAGGGGACCCACCCCTTGGAGCAGTTCTTC
few,TRBD1,14,TRBJ1-4,TRBV4-1,CASSSGTGGEKLFF,TGCGCCAGCAGCTCCGGGACAGGGGGTGAAAAACTGTTTTTT
.,.,14,TRBJ2-7,TRBV7-6,CASSFRNAAGEQYF,TGTGCCAGCAGCTTCCGAAACGCGGCCGGCGAGCAGTACTTC
.,.,13,TRBJ1-2,TRBV5-5,CASSPRDRLPNRF,TGTGCCAGCAGCCCGCGGGACCGTCTTCCCAACCGATTC
few,TRBD1,14,TRBJ1-1,TRBV28,CASSHRDRGIRAFF,TGTGCCAGCAGTCACAGGGACAGGGGGATTCGGGCTTTCTTT
few,.,13,TRBJ2-1,TRBV6-5,CASSYAAPNEQFF,TGTGCCAGCAGTTACGCCGCCCCCAATGAGCAGTTCTTC
many,TRBD1,13,TRBJ1-4,TRBV2,CASSDGTGEKLFF,TGTGCCAGCAGTGACGGGACAGGGGAAAAACTGTTTTTT
.,.,12,TRBJ1-2,TRBV5-1,CASSLEASGYTF,TGCGCCAGCAGCTTGGAGGCTAGCGGCTACACCTTC
.,.,17,TRBJ2-2,TRBV9,CASSVGGRRGYTGELFF,TGTGCCAGCAGCGTAGGAGGCAGAAGAGGGTACACCGGGGAGCTGTTTTTT
few,.,11,TRBJ1-1,TRBV7-2,CASSFLTEAFF,TGTGCCAGCAGCTTTCTAACTGAAGCTTTCTTT
.,.,13,TRBJ1-5,TRBV20-1,CSAPGRGEQPQHF,TGCAGTGCCCCTGGCAGGGGAGAGCAGCCCCAGCATTTT
.,TRBD1,19,TRBJ1-2,TRBV4-2,CASSHELRLDRGPPYGYTF,TGTGCCAGCAGCCATGAACTAAGACTCGACAGGGGGCCGCCCTATGGCTACACCTTC
many,.,11,TRBJ2-5,TRBV20-1,CSARGPETQYF,TGCAGTGCTAGAGGCCCAGAGACCCAGTACTTC
few,.,15,TRBJ2-3,TRBV12-3/TRBV12-4,CASTDPYSGTDTQYF,TGTGCCAGTACCGACCCCTATTCGGGCACAGATACGCAGTATTTT
.,.,17,TRBJ2-1,TRBV20-1,CSARDDGGPKAYNEQFF,TGCAGTGCTAGAGATGATGGGGGCCCCAAAGCCTACAATGAGCAGTTCTTC